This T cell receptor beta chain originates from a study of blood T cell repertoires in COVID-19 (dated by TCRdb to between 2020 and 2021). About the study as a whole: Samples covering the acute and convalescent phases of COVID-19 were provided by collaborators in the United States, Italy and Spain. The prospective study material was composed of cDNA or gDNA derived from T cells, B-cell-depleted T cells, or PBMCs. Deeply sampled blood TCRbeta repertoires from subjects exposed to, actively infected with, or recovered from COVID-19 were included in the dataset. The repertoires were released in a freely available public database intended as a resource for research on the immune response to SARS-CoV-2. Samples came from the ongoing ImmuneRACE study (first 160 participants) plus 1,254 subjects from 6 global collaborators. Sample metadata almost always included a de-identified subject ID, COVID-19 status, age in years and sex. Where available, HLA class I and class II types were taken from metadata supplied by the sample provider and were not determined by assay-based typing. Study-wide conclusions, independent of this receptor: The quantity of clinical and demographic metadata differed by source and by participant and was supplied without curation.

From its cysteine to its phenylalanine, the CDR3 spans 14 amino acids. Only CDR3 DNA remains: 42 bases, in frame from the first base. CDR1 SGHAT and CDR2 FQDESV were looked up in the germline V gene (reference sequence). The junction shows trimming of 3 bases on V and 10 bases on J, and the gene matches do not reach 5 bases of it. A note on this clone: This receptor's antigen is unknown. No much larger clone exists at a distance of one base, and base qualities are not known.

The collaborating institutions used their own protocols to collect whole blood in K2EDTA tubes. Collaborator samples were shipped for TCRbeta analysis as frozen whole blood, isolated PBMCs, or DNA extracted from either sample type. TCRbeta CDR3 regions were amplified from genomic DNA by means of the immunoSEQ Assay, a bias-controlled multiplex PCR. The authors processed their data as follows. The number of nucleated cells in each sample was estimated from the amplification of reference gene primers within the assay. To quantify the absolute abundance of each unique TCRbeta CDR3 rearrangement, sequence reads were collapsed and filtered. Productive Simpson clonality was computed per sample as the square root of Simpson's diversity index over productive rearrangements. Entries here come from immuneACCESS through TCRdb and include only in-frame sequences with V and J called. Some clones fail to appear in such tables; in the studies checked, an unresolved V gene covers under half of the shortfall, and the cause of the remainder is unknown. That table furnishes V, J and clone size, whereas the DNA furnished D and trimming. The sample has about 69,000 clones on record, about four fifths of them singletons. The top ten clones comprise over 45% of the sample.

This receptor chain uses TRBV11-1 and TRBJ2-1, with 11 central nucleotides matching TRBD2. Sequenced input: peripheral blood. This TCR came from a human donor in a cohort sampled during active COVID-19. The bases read TGTGCCAGCAGCTTGGATTGGACTAGCGGGGAGCAGTTCTTC. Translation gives CASSLDWTSGEQFF.